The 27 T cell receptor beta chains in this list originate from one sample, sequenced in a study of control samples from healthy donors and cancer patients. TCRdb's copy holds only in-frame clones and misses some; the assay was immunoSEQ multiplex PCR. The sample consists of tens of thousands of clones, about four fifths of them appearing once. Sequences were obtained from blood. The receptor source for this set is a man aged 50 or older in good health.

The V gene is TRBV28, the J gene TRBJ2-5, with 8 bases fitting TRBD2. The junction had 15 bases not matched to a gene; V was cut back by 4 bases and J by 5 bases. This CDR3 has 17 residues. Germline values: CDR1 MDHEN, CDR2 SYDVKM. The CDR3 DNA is TGTGCCAGCAGTTCACCGGGGGGAGCGGGAGCGGGGGAGACCCAGTACTTC. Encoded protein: CASSSPGGAGAGETQYF.

CDR3 region: CASSQDDRRHSGNTIYF. The CDR3 bases are TGTGCCAGCAGCCAAGATGACAGGCGCCACTCTGGAAACACCATATATTTT. The chain uses TRBV4-2 and TRBJ1-3; tentative D call: TRBD1 (6 bases). Germline V gene data show CDR1 as LGHNA and CDR2 as YNFKEQ. The V gene lost 0 bases and the J gene lost 0 bases, with 12 bases spanning the gap. The CDR3 covers 17 residues.

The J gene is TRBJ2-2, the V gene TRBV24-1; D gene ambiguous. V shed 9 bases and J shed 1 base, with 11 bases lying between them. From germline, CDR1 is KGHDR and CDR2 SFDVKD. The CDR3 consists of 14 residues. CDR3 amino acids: CATQVSGNTGELFF. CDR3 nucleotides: TGTGCCACCCAGGTCTCGGGGAACACCGGGGAGCTGTTTTTT.

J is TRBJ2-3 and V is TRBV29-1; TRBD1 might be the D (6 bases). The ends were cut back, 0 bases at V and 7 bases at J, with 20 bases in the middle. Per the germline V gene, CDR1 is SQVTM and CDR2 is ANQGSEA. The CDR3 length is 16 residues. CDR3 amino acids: CSVEDYQGRPSYTQYF. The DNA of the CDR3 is TGCAGCGTTGAAGATTATCAGGGGCGCCCAAGCTATACGCAGTATTTT.

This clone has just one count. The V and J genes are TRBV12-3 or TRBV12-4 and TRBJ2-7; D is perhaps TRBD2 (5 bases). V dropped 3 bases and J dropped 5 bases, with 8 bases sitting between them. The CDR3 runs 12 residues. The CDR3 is CASSLPGNEQYF. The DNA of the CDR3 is TGTGCCAGCAGTTTGCCCGGGAACGAGCAGTACTTC.

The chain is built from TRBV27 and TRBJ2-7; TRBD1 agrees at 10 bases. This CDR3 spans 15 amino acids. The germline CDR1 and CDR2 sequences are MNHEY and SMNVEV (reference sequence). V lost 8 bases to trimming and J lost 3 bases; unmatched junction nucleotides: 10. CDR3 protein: CASQPWGQGLYEQYF. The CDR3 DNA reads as TGTGCCAGCCAGCCGTGGGGACAGGGGCTCTACGAGCAGTACTTC.

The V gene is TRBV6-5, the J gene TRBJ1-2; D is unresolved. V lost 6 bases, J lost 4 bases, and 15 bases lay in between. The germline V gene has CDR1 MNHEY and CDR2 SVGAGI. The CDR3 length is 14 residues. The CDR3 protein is CASRTKRRTYGYTF. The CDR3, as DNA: TGTGCCAGCAGAACAAAACGGCGGACCTATGGCTACACCTTC.

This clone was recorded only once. The CDR3 is CASSSTLHPSTDTQYF. The CDR3 nucleotides are TGTGCCAGCAGCTCTACTCTACACCCAAGCACAGATACGCAGTATTTT. This chain links TRBV11-2 with TRBJ2-3; D unclear. Germline V gene sequence: CDR1 SGHAT, CDR2 FQNNGV. This CDR3 is 16 amino acids long. Trimming took 4 bases from V and 0 from J, leaving 14 bases between them.

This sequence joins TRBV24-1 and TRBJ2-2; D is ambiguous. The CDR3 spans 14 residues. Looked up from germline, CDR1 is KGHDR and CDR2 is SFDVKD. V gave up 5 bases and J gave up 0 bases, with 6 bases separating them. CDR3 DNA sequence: TGTGCCACCAGTGGGATCGCGAACACCGGGGAGCTGTTTTTT. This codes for CATSGIANTGELFF.

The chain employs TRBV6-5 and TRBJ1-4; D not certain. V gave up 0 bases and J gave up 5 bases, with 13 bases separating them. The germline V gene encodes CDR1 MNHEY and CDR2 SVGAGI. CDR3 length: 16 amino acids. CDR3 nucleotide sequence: TGTGCCAGCAGTTACTCGAGTAGCGGCGGAAATGAAAAACTGTTTTTT. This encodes CASSYSSSGGNEKLFF.

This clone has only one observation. CDR3 coding DNA: TGTGCCAGCAGTCTAGGACAGGGCCCCTCACCCCTCCACTTT. Translating it yields CASSLGQGPSPLHF. The V and J genes are TRBV6-5 and TRBJ1-6; 8 bases are a match to TRBD1. After removal of 5 bases from V and 10 bases from J, the junction contained 7 bases not matched to a gene. The CDR3 totals 14 residues. Germline V gene sequence: CDR1 MNHEY, CDR2 SVGAGI.

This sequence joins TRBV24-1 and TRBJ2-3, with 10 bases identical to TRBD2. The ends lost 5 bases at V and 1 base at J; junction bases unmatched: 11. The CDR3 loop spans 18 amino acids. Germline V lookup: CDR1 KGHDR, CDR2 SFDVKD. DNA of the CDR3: TGTGCCACCAGTGCTCTAGCGGGAGCAGAAATGGGCACAGATACGCAGTATTTT. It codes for CATSALAGAEMGTDTQYF.

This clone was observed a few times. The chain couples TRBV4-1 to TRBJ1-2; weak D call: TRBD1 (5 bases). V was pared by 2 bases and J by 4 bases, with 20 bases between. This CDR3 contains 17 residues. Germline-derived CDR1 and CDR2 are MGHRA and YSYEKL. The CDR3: CASSQFAKSREGYGYTF. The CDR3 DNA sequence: TGCGCCAGCAGCCAATTCGCCAAGTCCAGGGAGGGCTATGGCTACACCTTC.

The CDR3 DNA reads TGTGCCAGCAGCTCATGGGGGGCCATGGGAGAAAACATTCAGTACTTC. It specifies CASSSWGAMGENIQYF. The genes are TRBV28 and TRBJ2-4; TRBD1 or TRBD2 may be the D gene (6 bases each). CDR3 length equals 16 residues. The germline gives CDR1 MDHEN, CDR2 SYDVKM. V was shortened by 6 bases and J by 5 bases, with 20 bases between the two germline ends.

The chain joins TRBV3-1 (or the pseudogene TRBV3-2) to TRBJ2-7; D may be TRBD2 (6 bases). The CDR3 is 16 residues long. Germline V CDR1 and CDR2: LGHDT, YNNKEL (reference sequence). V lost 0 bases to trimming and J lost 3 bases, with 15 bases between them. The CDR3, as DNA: TGTGCCAGCAGCCAAGAGACCGGGAGAGAGGTCTACGAGCAGTACTTC. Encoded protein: CASSQETGREVYEQYF.

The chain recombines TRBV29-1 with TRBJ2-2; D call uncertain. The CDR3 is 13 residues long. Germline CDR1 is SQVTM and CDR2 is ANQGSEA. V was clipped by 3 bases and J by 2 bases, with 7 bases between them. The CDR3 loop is CSVDMANTGELFF. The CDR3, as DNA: TGCAGCGTTGATATGGCAAACACCGGGGAGCTGTTTTTT.

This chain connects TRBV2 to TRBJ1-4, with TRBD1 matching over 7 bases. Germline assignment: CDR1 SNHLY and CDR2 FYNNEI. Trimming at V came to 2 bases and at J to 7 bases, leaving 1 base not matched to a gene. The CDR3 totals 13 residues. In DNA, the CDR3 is TGTGCCAGCAGTGAACAGGGGGGTGAAAAACTGTTTTTT. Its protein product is CASSEQGGEKLFF.

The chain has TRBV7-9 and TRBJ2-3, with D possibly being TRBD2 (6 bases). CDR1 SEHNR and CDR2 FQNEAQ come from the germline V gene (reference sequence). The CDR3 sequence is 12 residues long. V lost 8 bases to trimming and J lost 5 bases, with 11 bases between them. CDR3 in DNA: TGTGCCAGCGACCGGAGGGTAGATACGCAGTATTTT. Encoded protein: CASDRRVDTQYF.

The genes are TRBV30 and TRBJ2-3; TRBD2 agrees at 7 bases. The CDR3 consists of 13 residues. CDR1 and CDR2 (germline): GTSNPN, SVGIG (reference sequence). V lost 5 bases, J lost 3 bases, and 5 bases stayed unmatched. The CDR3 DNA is TGTGCCTGGGGTCGCGGGGGAACAGATACGCAGTATTTT. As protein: CAWGRGGTDTQYF.

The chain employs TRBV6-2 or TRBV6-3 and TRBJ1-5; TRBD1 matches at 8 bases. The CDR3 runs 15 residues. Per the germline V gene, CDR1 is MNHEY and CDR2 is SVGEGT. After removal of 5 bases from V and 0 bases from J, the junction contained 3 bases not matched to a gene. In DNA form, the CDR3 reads TGTGCCAGCAGTGCGACAGGGGCTAGCAATCAGCCCCAGCATTTT. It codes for CASSATGASNQPQHF.

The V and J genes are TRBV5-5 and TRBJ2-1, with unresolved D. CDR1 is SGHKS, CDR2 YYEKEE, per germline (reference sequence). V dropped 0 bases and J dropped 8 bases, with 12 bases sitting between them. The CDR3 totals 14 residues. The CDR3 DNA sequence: TGTGCCAGCAGCTTGGTGGGCCGGTCCCATGAGCAGTTCTTC. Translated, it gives CASSLVGRSHEQFF.

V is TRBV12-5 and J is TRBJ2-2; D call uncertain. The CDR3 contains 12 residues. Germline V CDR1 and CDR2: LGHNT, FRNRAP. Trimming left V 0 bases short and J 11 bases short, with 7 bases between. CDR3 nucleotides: TGTGCTAGTGGTTTGGTGGCAGCCGAGCTGTTTTTT. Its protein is CASGLVAAELFF.

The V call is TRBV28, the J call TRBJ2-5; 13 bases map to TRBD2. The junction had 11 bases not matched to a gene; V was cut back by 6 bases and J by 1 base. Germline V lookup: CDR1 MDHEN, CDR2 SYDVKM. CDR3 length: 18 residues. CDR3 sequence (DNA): TGTGCCAGCAGCAGGACTAGCGGGAGATCGTCCCTCCAAGAGACCCAGTACTTC. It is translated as CASSRTSGRSSLQETQYF.

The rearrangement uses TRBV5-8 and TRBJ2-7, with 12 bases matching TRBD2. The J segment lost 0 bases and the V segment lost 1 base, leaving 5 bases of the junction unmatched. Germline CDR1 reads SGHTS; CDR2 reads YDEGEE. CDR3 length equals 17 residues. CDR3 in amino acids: CASSLFGTSGFSYEQYF. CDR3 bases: TGTGCCAGCAGCTTGTTTGGGACTAGCGGGTTCTCCTACGAGCAGTACTTC.

The CDR3 bases are TGTGCCACAACACAACAGGCCACTAGCACAGATACGCAGTATTTT. Its protein product is CATTQQATSTDTQYF. The chain employs TRBV2 and TRBJ2-3; tentatively, D is TRBD1 (5 bases). The CDR3 runs to 15 residues. Between the trimmed V and J ends, which lost 10 bases and 0 bases, there was a span of 17 bases. Per germline, CDR1 SNHLY and CDR2 FYNNEI.

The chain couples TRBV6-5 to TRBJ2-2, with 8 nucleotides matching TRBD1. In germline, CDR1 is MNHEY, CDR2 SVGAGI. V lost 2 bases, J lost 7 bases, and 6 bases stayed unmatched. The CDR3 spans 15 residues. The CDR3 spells CASSYLGQVGGELFF. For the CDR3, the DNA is TGTGCCAGCAGTTACCTGGGACAGGTCGGCGGGGAGCTGTTTTTT.

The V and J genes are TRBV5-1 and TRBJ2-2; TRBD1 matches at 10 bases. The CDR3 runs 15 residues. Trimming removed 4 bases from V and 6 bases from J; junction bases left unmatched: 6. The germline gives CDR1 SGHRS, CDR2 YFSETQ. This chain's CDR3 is CASSPETGGPGELFF. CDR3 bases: TGCGCCAGCAGCCCAGAGACAGGGGGCCCCGGGGAGCTGTTTTTT.